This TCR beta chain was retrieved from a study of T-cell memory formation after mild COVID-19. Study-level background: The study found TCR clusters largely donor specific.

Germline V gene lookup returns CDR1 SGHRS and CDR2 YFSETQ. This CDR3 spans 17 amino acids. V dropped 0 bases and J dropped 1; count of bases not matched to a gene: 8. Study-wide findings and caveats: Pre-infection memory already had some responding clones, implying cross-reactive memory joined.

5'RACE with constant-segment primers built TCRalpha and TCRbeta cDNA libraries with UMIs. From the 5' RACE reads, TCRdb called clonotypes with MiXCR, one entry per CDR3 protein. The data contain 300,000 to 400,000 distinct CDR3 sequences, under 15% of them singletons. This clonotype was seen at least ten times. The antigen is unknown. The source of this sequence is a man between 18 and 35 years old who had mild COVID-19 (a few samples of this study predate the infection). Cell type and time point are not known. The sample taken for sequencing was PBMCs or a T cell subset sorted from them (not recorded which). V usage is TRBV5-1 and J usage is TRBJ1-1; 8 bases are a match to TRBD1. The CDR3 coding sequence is TGCGCCAGCAGCTTGGTTGGACAGGGAGTGGGGAACACTGAAGCTTTCTTT. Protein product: CASSLVGQGVGNTEAFF.